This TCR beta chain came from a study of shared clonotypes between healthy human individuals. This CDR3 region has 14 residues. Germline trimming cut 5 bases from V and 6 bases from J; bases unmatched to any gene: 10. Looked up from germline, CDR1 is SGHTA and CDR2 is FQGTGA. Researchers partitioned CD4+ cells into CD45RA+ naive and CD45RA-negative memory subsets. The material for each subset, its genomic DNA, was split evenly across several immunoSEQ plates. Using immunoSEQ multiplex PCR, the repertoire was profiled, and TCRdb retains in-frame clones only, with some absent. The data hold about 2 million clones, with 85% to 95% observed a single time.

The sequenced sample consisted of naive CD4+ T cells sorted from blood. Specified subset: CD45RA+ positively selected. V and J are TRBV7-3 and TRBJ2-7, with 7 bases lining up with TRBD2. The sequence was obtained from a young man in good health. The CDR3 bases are TGTGCCAGCAGCCCGAGCGGGGCGGTCGGCGAGCAGTACTTC. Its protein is CASSPSGAVGEQYF.